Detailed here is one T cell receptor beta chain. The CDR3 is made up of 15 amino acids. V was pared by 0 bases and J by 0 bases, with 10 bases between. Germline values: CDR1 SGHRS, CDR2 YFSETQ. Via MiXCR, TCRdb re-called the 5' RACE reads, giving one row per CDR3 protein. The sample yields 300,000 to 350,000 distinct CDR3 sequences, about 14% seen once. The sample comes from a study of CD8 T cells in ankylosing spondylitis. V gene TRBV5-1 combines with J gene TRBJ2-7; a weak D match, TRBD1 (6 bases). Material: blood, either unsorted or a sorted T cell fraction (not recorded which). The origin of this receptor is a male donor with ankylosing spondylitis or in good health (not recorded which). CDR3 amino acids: CASSLGSTGSYEQYF. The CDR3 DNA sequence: TGCGCCAGCAGCTTGGGGTCGACAGGCTCCTACGAGCAGTACTTC.